The clone carrying this T cell receptor (beta chain) appeared many times. The antigen remains unidentified. This sample stems from a study of T cells in Graves' hyperthyroidism and ophthalmopathy. Per the germline V gene, CDR1 is DFQATT and CDR2 is SNEGSKA (reference sequence). Trimming removed 1 base from V and 5 bases from J, with 10 bases in between. The CDR3 runs 13 residues. Study-wide results and limits: Among clonotypes expanded in thyroid above 0.001, most were also found in blood.

Researchers amplified the TCR beta CDR3 regions from RNA transcripts. HTBI primers were employed in a first-round RT-PCR of the TCR CDR3. TCRdb re-called the multiplex PCR reads through MiXCR, storing one row per CDR3 protein. The sample lists 370,000 or so distinct CDR3 sequences, around 14% occurring once. Patients aged 18 to 65 had newly diagnosed hyperthyroidism of under 2 months' duration. Clinicians diagnosed patients from clinical symptoms, serum thyroxine and TRAb, thyroid ultrasound and orbital computed tomography. Blood was drawn at first hyperthyroidism diagnosis, before any ophthalmopathy symptoms.

The sample comprised blood. This TCR came from a woman aged 18-30 years with Graves' hyperthyroidism that later progressed to Graves' ophthalmopathy. V is TRBV20-1 and J is TRBJ2-3; D perhaps matches TRBD1 (5 bases). Written as DNA, the CDR3 is TGCAGTGCTAGAGCCAGGGCTAGAGATACGCAGTATTTT. It translates to CSARARARDTQYF.